The 3 T cell receptor beta chains in this list originate from one sample, sequenced in a study of blood T cell repertoires in COVID-19. Assay: immunoSEQ multiplex PCR; the TCRdb copy retains only in-frame clones and omits some. The sample yields about 240,000 clones, roughly 76% seen once. Sample: peripheral blood. The origin of the receptors is a woman of 80 years or more with COVID-19, enrolled during active disease.

The rearrangement joins TRBV4-3 to TRBJ2-5; 8 bases map to TRBD2. V was clipped by 4 bases and J by 4 bases; unmatched bases: 5. The CDR3 sequence is 14 residues long. Germline CDR1 and CDR2: LGHNA and YSLEER. For the CDR3, the DNA is TGCGCCAGCAGCCTCGAGCGGGGGCGAGAGACCCAGTACTTC. It yields the protein CASSLERGRETQYF.

This chain connects TRBV10-2 to TRBJ2-3; tentatively, D is TRBD1 (6 bases). V gave up 4 bases and J gave up 4 bases, with 12 bases separating them. The germline V gene has CDR1 WSHSY and CDR2 SAAADI. The CDR3 covers 14 residues. As DNA, the CDR3 is TGCGCCAGCAGTGCCCAAGCAGGGGCAGATACGCAGTATTTT. This gives the protein CASSAQAGADTQYF.

The V call is TRBV30, the J call TRBJ1-3; no clear D. V was pared by 0 bases and J by 0 bases, with 15 bases between. Germline V gene sequence: CDR1 GTSNPN, CDR2 SVGIG (reference sequence). The CDR3 extends over 17 amino acids. CDR3 coding DNA: TGTGCCTGGAGTGTAAAACTCGGGCGGGACTCTGGAAACACCATATATTTT. Protein sequence: CAWSVKLGRDSGNTIYF.